The rows below give T cell receptor beta chains drawn from one sample of a study of shared clonotypes between healthy human individuals. The method was immunoSEQ multiplex PCR; TCRdb's version includes in-frame clones alone and lacks a portion of them. The sample includes roughly 1,800,000 clones, about 95% of them seen just once. Sequenced input: naive CD8+ T cells sorted from blood. Receptors were obtained from a man younger than 35 in good health. The CDR3 runs from the conserved cysteine through the conserved F or W. A D gene is named only where the DNA matches it firmly. Size values are once, few and many counts, or a class for expanded clones, and some rows have none.

J,size,D,V,DNA,CDR3
TRBJ1-6,.,.,TRBV9,TGTGCCAGCAGCTCTCAGGGTCGTCGTTCACCCCTCCACTTT,CASSSQGRRSPLHF
TRBJ2-5,.,.,TRBV4-3,TGCGCCAGCAGCCAAGATACTTGGAGGGAGACCCAGTACTTC,CASSQDTWRETQYF
TRBJ1-2,once,.,TRBV7-2,TGTGCCAGCAGCTTAGCCAGGTCTCATGGCTACACCTTC,CASSLARSHGYTF
TRBJ2-7,.,.,TRBV4-3,TGCGCCAGCAGCCAAGAACCCGGAACCCCCTACGAGCAGTACTTC,CASSQEPGTPYEQYF
TRBJ1-4,.,.,TRBV7-9,TGTGCCAGCAGCTTAGCACAGCTTGAAAAACTGTTTTTT,CASSLAQLEKLFF
TRBJ1-1,once,.,TRBV28,TGTGCCAGCAGTTTATGGTGGACTGAAGCTTTCTTT,CASSLWWTEAFF
TRBJ2-1,.,.,TRBV13,TGTGCCAGCAGTTTACGCTACAATGAGCAGTTCTTC,CASSLRYNEQFF
TRBJ2-3,.,.,TRBV7-9,TGTGCCAGCAGCCCCTCTCAGGGAGGATTTAACACAGATACGCAGTATTTT,CASSPSQGGFNTDTQYF
TRBJ2-5,.,.,TRBV15,TGTGCCACCAGCGGTATGGAGACCCAGTACTTC,CATSGMETQYF
TRBJ2-6,.,.,TRBV30,TGTGCCTGTCTTAAGAGCTCTGGGGCCAACGTCCTGACTTTC,CACLKSSGANVLTF
TRBJ2-5,.,.,TRBV15,TGTGCCACCAGCAGAGTCGCAGCACAAGAGACCCAGTACTTC,CATSRVAAQETQYF
TRBJ2-7,.,.,TRBV4-1,TGCGCCAGCAGCACCTCGGAGGCAGGATACGAGCAGTACTTC,CASSTSEAGYEQYF
TRBJ2-1,.,.,TRBV28,TGTGCCAGCAGTGAGGGGTCCTACAATGAGCAGTTCTTC,CASSEGSYNEQFF
TRBJ2-3,.,.,TRBV14,TGTGCCAGGGTACTAGAGTTATGCACAGATACGCAGTATTTT,CARVLELCTDTQYF
TRBJ2-7,.,.,TRBV28,TGTGCCACCGATGGTATGAACGAGCAGTACTTC,CATDGMNEQYF
TRBJ2-1,.,.,TRBV7-9,TGTGCCAGCAGCTCACGAGGTCTATCGGATGAGCAGTTCTTC,CASSSRGLSDEQFF
TRBJ2-7,.,TRBD1,TRBV7-9,TGTGCCAGCAGCCTGGGACAGGGTTCTTCCGAGCAGTACTTC,CASSLGQGSSEQYF
TRBJ2-3,.,.,TRBV7-2,TGTGCCAGCAGCTCACCTCCCGGAGATACGCAGTATTTT,CASSSPPGDTQYF
TRBJ2-5,.,.,TRBV7-8,TGTGCCAGCAGCTTAGCCAGCGGGCTGGCGGAGACCCAGTACTTC,CASSLASGLAETQYF
TRBJ2-1,.,.,TRBV11-2,TGTGCCAGCAGCTTGGACGGGGACTCCTACAATGAGCAGTTCTTC,CASSLDGDSYNEQFF
TRBJ1-3,.,.,TRBV5-1,TGCGCCAGCAGCTTGGATTTTGGGTCTGGAAACACCATATATTTT,CASSLDFGSGNTIYF
TRBJ2-2,once,.,TRBV9,TGTGCCAGCAGCGTAGGGGTAGACACCGGGGAGCTGTTTTTT,CASSVGVDTGELFF
TRBJ1-2,.,.,TRBV29-1,TGCAGCGTTTCAGAGAATAACTATGGCTACACCTTC,CSVSENNYGYTF
TRBJ2-7,.,.,TRBV9,TGTGCCAGCAGCCCCCTGGGTCAGGGGAACTACGAGCAGTACTTC,CASSPLGQGNYEQYF
TRBJ1-4,.,TRBD1,TRBV5-1,TGCGCCAGCAGCTGGGGGGACAGCTTAAATGAAAAACTGTTTTTT,CASSWGDSLNEKLFF
TRBJ2-7,.,TRBD2,TRBV29-1,TGCAGCGCGGGTCGGGGGGGCGGCGAGCAGTACTTC,CSAGRGGGEQYF
TRBJ2-7,.,TRBD2,TRBV9,TGTGCCAGCAGCGTATCCGGACTAGCGGACGAGCAGTACTTC,CASSVSGLADEQYF
TRBJ2-1,.,.,TRBV11-2,TGTGCCAGCAGCTTACAGGGGAGGGAGCAGTTCTTC,CASSLQGREQFF
TRBJ2-1,.,TRBD2,TRBV4-1,TGCGCCAGCAGCCAAGAAAAGCGGGAGGGGGATGAGCAGTTCTTC,CASSQEKREGDEQFF
TRBJ1-1,.,.,TRBV27,TGTGCCAGCAGTTTAAGTCCGCGAGACACTGAAGCTTTCTTT,CASSLSPRDTEAFF
TRBJ2-7,.,.,TRBV27,TGTGCCAGCAGTACCGTTGACGGATACTACGAGCAGTACTTC,CASSTVDGYYEQYF
TRBJ1-6,.,.,TRBV11-2,TGTGCCAGCAGCTTAACCGGCGATTCACCCCTCCACTTT,CASSLTGDSPLHF
TRBJ2-2,few,TRBD2,TRBV5-1,TGCGCCAGCAGCTTGGGGCTAGCGGGGTACACCGGGGAGCTGTTTTTT,CASSLGLAGYTGELFF
TRBJ2-3,.,TRBD2,TRBV6-1,TGTGCCAGCAGTTCGACTAGCGGGAGTGCAGATACGCAGTATTTT,CASSSTSGSADTQYF
TRBJ1-2,.,.,TRBV5-1,TGCGCCAGCAGCCCTCGGGCAGGAGAGGACTCCTATGGCTACACCTTC,CASSPRAGEDSYGYTF
TRBJ2-7,.,.,TRBV10-2,TGCGCCAGCAGTCCCGAACACTACGAGCAGTACTTC,CASSPEHYEQYF
TRBJ2-7,.,.,TRBV29-1,TGCAGCGTTGAGGGGGTAGTGGGGCTCGGCGAGCAGTACTTC,CSVEGVVGLGEQYF